These T cell receptor beta chains were read from a single sample in a study of blood T cell repertoires in COVID-19. Only in-frame clones appear in the TCRdb table, and some are missing; sequencing was by immunoSEQ multiplex PCR. The profile shows 200,000 to 300,000 clones, approximately 88% of them singletons. Sequencing was done on a sample of PBMCs or T cells enriched from blood (not recorded which). The receptors were sampled from a woman aged 40 to 50 who had been exposed to COVID-19. Both conserved end residues are part of each CDR3. Fields, in order: clone size, D gene, V gene, J gene, CDR3 protein, CDR3 DNA. A D gene is named only where the DNA matches it firmly. Size tells how often a clone was seen (once, few, many) or the class of an expanded clone, and some rows leave it out.

>-|TRBD1|TRBV7-3|TRBJ1-1
CASSLTGQGNTEAFF
TGTGCCAGCAGCTTAACGGGACAGGGAAACACTGAAGCTTTCTTT
>-|-|TRBV18|TRBJ2-2
CASSRDWNTGELFF
TGTGCCAGCTCACGGGACTGGAACACCGGGGAGCTGTTTTTT
>-|-|TRBV4-3|TRBJ1-4
CASSQDWGGEGEKLFF
TGCGCCAGCAGCCAAGATTGGGGCGGGGAGGGTGAAAAACTGTTTTTT
>few|-|TRBV5-1|TRBJ2-7
CASSLLGETYEQYF
TGCGCCAGCAGCTTGTTGGGAGAAACCTACGAGCAGTACTTC
>once|TRBD2|TRBV24-1|TRBJ2-3
CATILTAKGASGGGDTQYF
TGTGCCACCATTTTAACCGCTAAAGGGGCTAGCGGGGGTGGAGATACGCAGTATTTT
>once|-|TRBV7-9|TRBJ2-2
CASSPKQASTGELFF
TGTGCCAGCAGCCCGAAACAGGCCTCCACCGGGGAGCTGTTTTTT
>-|-|TRBV11-3|TRBJ1-1
CASSPRIRGMNTEAFF
TGTGCCAGCAGCCCCCGGATTAGGGGTATGAACACTGAAGCTTTCTTT
>-|-|TRBV7-2|TRBJ2-2
CASSPRSTGELFF
TGTGCCAGCAGCCCCCGGTCCACCGGGGAGCTGTTTTTT
>-|TRBD1|TRBV13|TRBJ2-7
CASSFTGTGAYEQYF
TGTGCCAGCAGCTTCACCGGGACAGGGGCCTACGAGCAGTACTTC
>-|TRBD2|TRBV3-1/TRBV3-2|TRBJ2-3
CASSQGSSGGTDTQYF
TGTGCCAGCAGCCAAGGGTCTAGCGGGGGGACAGATACGCAGTATTTT
>-|-|TRBV25-1|TRBJ2-7
CASSEVGWIRKQYF
TGTGCCAGCAGTGAGGTGGGCTGGATTAGGAAGCAGTACTTC
>-|-|TRBV5-1|TRBJ1-4
CASSLRGNNEKLFF
TGCGCCAGCAGCTTGCGCGGGAATAATGAAAAACTGTTTTTT
>-|-|TRBV15|TRBJ2-2
CATQGDTGELFF
TGTGCCACGCAGGGTGACACCGGGGAGCTGTTTTTT
>-|-|TRBV16|TRBJ1-2
CASSQYQGSYGYTF
TGTGCCAGCAGCCAATATCAGGGTAGCTATGGCTACACCTTC